The rows below give T cell receptor beta chains drawn from one sample of a study of cytomegalovirus exposure and HLA in healthy donors. Profiled with immunoSEQ multiplex PCR; TCRdb holds only in-frame clones, not every one. Seen here are fewer than 140,000 clones, 82% observed once, and the top ten hold less than 2%. Sequenced material: PBMCs. Receptor source: a man aged 45-60 years in good health and CMV-seronegative. Each CDR3 is given with its conserved first and last residue. The order of the fields is V gene, D gene, J gene, CDR3 length, CDR3 protein. The D gene is left open where the match is weak.

TRBV9	NA	TRBJ2-3	15	CASSVGTSPTDTQYF
TRBV7-2	TRBD2	TRBJ2-1	15	CASSSVAGIPNEQFF
TRBV28	TRBD1	TRBJ1-5	14	CASSRTGNNQPQHF
TRBV15	TRBD1	TRBJ1-1	17	CATSSRRTGEGHTEAFF
TRBV4-1	NA	TRBJ1-5	15	CASSQGQSDNQPQHF
TRBV19	TRBD2	TRBJ2-2	16	CASWTSGVPDTGELFF
TRBV6-6	NA	TRBJ1-1	15	CASSKTDSTNTEAFF
TRBV9	TRBD1	TRBJ2-3	14	CASSRGQPTDTQYF
TRBV30	NA	TRBJ2-7	13	CACFRGSGYEQYF
TRBV5-1	TRBD1	TRBJ1-4	15	CASSLDGQGYEKLFF
TRBV19	TRBD1	TRBJ1-6	15	CASSGTGGHNSPLHF
TRBV12-5	TRBD1	TRBJ2-3	14	CASGIQGFTDTQYF
TRBV29-1	NA	TRBJ2-2	14	CSARDTVHTGELFF
TRBV6-6	NA	TRBJ1-1	14	CASSLRGTNTEAFF
TRBV2	NA	TRBJ1-4	14	CASSDTGRDEKLFF
TRBV18	NA	TRBJ2-5	13	CASSPPASQTQYF